This entry describes one T cell receptor beta chain. What it binds is not known. Germline V gene lookup returns CDR1 SGHTA and CDR2 FQGNSA. This CDR3 region has 13 residues. V gave up 7 bases and J gave up 4 bases, with 13 bases separating them. Generated by immunoSEQ multiplex PCR, the TCRdb table keeps only in-frame clones and is missing some. Seen here are about 15,000 clones, about nine tenths observed once, and the top ten hold roughly 13%. The data were obtained in a study of T cell clonotyping in hematopoietic cell transplantation. Study results and limitations: Few recipient clonotypes overlapped donors; over 97% were de novo at given depth. Broader posttransplant TCR repertoire diversity was predicted by graft donor and pretransplant recipient Inverse Simpson Index values. Recipient TCR diversity dropped after transplant; expanded clonotypes rose from day 30 to 180.

The source was PBMCs, collected 100 days after allogeneic stem cell transplant. The receptor comes from a male patient in his fifties who had an allogeneic stem cell transplant from an unrelated donor, so T cells may come from the graft donor. Some clones in this sample may be carry-over from other donors' samples. The chain employs TRBV7-2 and TRBJ1-2; weak D call: TRBD1 (6 bases). CDR3: CASIRGGGYGYTF. The CDR3 nucleotides read TGTGCCAGCATCCGAGGAGGGGGCTATGGCTACACCTTC.